Sequencing of this TCR beta chain was carried out in a study of T cell responses to AZD1222 COVID-19 vaccine. Study context: Second-dose intervals near 4 or 12 weeks were combined.

As concerns this clone: The target antigen is unknown.

Sequenced by immunoSEQ multiplex PCR; TCRdb stores in-frame clones only, minus some. The sample has approximately 92,000 clones, around 90% seen once. After removal of 3 bases from V and 7 bases from J, the junction contained 4 bases not matched to a gene. Germline CDR1 and CDR2: SGDLS and YYNGEE. CDR3 length equals 13 residues. General study results and limits: No day 14 peak samples; only post-peak repertoires were characterized. White British donors predominated, females outnumbered males, and clonal diversity was possibly underestimated. Only six or seven AZD1222 recipients were seropositive at baseline.

This sequence was found in an adult in good health. The gene calls are TRBV9 and TRBJ1-3; TRBD1 aligns across 7 bases. Sample: peripheral blood, taken on day 0 of AZD1222 vaccination. This chain's CDR3 is CASSDGQVNTIYF. Written as DNA, the CDR3 is TGTGCCAGCAGCGACGGACAGGTGAACACCATATATTTT.